This T cell receptor beta chain was captured by sequencing in a study of T-cell reconstitution after alpha-beta-depleted transplantation in children. Unique molecular identifiers were incorporated when the TCRbeta library was constructed. A single record per CDR3 protein comes from TCRdb applying MiXCR to the PCR reads. In the table there are 200,000 to 250,000 distinct CDR3 sequences, 8% to 9.5% of which are singletons. From germline, CDR1 is SGHVS and CDR2 FQNEAQ. The V end lost 2 bases, the J end lost 1 base, and 6 bases lay between the germline ends. The CDR3 sequence is 15 residues long. This clonotype was seen at least ten times.

J is TRBJ2-6 and V is TRBV7-8; D unclear. The sequence was obtained from a human donor who donated a stem cell graft to a child with acute lymphoblastic leukemia. The source was PBMCs from the stem cell graft donor, collected from the stem cell graft. The CDR3 reads CASSLQPSGANVLTF. The CDR3 nucleotides are TGTGCCAGCAGCTTACAACCATCTGGGGCCAACGTCCTGACTTTC. The complete variable domain, with remaining parts taken from reference TRBV7-8 and TRBJ2-6, reads GAGVSQSPRYKVAKRGQDVALRCDPISGHVSLFWYQQALGQGPEFLTYFQNEAQLDKSGLPSDRFFAERPEGSVSTLKIQRTQQEDSAVYLCASSLQPSGANVLTFGAGSRLTVL.